This T cell receptor (beta chain) stems from a study of blood T cells in healthy people across ages. Sample-barcoded 5' priming and a J-beta primer mix drove a second PCR of 7 to 11 cycles. TCRdb ran MiXCR on the 5' RACE reads and lists one entry per CDR3 protein. Of more than 1.4 million distinct CDR3 sequences in the sample, approximately 40% were seen once. This clonotype occurred a few times. The sample taken for sequencing was blood. This TCR derives from a woman between 18 and 30 years old in good health.

DNA for the CDR3: TGTGCCAGCAGCTCGGACTACCACGAGCAGTACTTC. It yields the protein CASSSDYHEQYF. The chain recombines TRBV7-9 with TRBJ2-4; D is perhaps TRBD2 (6 bases). The tail of the sequence fits TRBJ2-7 better, so the J call may be wrong. CDR3 length: 12 residues. The germline V gene has CDR1 SEHNR and CDR2 FQNEAQ (reference sequence).